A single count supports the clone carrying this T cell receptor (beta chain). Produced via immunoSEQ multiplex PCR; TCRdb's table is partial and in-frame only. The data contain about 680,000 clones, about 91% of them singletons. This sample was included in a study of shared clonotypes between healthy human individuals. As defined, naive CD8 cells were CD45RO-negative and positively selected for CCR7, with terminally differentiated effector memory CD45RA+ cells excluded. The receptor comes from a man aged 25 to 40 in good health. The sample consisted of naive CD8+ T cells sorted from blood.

CDR3 in amino acids: CASSQRQGVAHEQYF. The CDR3 nucleotides read TGCGCCAGCAGCCAACGACAGGGGGTTGCCCACGAGCAGTACTTC. The J gene is TRBJ2-7, the V gene TRBV4-1; 9 bases fit TRBD1. V gave up 2 bases and J gave up 5 bases; unmatched junction bases: 7. CDR1 is MGHRA and CDR2 is YSYEKL in the germline V gene. The CDR3 spans 15 residues.